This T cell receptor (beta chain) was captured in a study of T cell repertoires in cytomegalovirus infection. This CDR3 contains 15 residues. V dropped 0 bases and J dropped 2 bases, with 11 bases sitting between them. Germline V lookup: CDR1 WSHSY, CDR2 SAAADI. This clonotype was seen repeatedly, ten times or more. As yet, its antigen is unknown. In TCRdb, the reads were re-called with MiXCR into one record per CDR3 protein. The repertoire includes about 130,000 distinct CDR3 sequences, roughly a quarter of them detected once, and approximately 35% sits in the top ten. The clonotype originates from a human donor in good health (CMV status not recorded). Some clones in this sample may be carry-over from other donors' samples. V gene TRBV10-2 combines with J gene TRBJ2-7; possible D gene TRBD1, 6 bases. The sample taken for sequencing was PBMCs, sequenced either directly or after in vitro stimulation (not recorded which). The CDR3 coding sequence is TGCGCCAGCAGTGAGTCGATGGGGGCAGCCTACGAGCAGTACGTC. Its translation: CASSESMGAAYEQYV.